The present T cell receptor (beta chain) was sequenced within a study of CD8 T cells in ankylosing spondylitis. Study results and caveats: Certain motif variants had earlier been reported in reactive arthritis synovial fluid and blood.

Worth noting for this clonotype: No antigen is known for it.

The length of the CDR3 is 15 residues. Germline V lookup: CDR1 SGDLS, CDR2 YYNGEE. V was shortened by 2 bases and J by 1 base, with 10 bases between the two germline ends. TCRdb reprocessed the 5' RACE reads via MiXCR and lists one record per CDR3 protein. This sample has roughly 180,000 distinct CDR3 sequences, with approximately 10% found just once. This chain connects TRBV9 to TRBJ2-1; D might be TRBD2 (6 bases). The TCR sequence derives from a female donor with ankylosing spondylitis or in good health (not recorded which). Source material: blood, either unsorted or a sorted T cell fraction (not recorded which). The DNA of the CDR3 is TGTGCCAGCAGCGTTAGACTAGGATCCTACAATGAGCAGTTCTTC. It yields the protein CASSVRLGSYNEQFF.